The entry below gives a single TCR beta chain sequence along with its context. This record comes from a study of lymphopenia after photon versus proton radiotherapy. This table comes from immunoSEQ multiplex PCR, and its TCRdb copy is limited to in-frame clones, with some not included. The data contain approximately 53,000 clones, more than 85% of them singletons. The CDR3 consists of 12 residues. The germline V gene encodes CDR1 MDHEN and CDR2 SYDVKM. V was trimmed by 4 bases and J by 11 bases, leaving 12 bases between them. This specimen was peripheral blood, taken from a patient treated with photon-based radiotherapy. V is TRBV28 and J is TRBJ1-3; D remains unclear. The TCR was taken from a woman aged 40 to 49 with cholangiocarcinoma. The CDR3 region is CASSSQISAIYF. The DNA for the CDR3 is TGTGCCAGCAGTTCGCAGATAAGCGCCATATATTTT.